This passage covers 7 T cell receptor beta chains from one sample sequenced in a study of blood T cell repertoires in COVID-19. Libraries were prepared by immunoSEQ multiplex PCR; TCRdb keeps only in-frame clonotypes and omits some of them. In the table there are about 70,000 clones, about 80% of which are singletons. The sample consisted of peripheral blood. These TCRs come from a human donor in a cohort sampled during active COVID-19.

The chain uses TRBV10-2 and TRBJ2-1; D is unresolved. The CDR3 has 16 amino acids. CDR1 WSHSY and CDR2 SAAADI come from the germline V gene. Trimming shortened V by 3 bases and J by 3 bases, and 15 bases separated the two germline ends. The CDR3 protein is CASSDPLVLLYNEQFF. Here the CDR3 DNA reads TGCGCCAGCAGTGACCCCCTAGTACTCCTCTACAATGAGCAGTTCTTC.

This sequence joins TRBV7-8 and TRBJ2-7, with D maybe TRBD2 (5 bases). Deletions cut 8 bases from V and 4 bases from J, with 24 bases between. The CDR3 totals 16 residues. CDR1 is SGHVS, CDR2 FQNEAQ, per germline. The DNA for the CDR3 is TGTGCCAGCTGTAGGGTCCCCCGGGGAATTTGTTACGAGCAGTACTTC. This translates into CASCRVPRGICYEQYF.

This chain uses TRBV9 with TRBJ1-1; the D is unclear. V dropped 3 bases and J dropped 0 bases, with 12 bases sitting between them. CDR1 and CDR2 from the germline V gene are SGDLS and YYNGEE. The CDR3 length is 15 residues. The CDR3 is CASSATGGLNTEAFF. Here the CDR3 DNA reads TGTGCCAGCAGCGCCACGGGAGGGTTGAACACTGAAGCTTTCTTT.

With regard to this clone: Germline and junction disagree at one end, which may indicate a read error. V usage is TRBV14 and J usage is TRBJ2-1; no reliable D call. The germline gives CDR1 SGHDN, CDR2 FVKESK. This CDR3 region has 11 residues. CDR3 nucleotide sequence: TGTGCCAGCAGCCAGAACTACGAGATGGTCTTC. Protein sequence: CASSQNYEMVF.

The V and J genes are TRBV29-1 and TRBJ2-7; 8 nucleotides match TRBD1. The CDR3 covers 14 residues. Germline V CDR1 and CDR2: SQVTM, ANQGSEA. Trimming took 3 bases from V and 4 from J; bases not matched to a gene: 8. The CDR3 region is CSVEARGLLYEQYF. The DNA for the CDR3 is TGCAGCGTTGAGGCCAGGGGGCTCTTATACGAGCAGTACTTC.

This rearrangement joins TRBV10-3 to TRBJ2-7, with TRBD2 identical over 7 bases. In germline, CDR1 is ENHRY, CDR2 SYGVKD. The J segment lost 4 bases and the V segment lost 0 bases, leaving 3 bases of the junction unmatched. CDR3 length: 14 amino acids. In nucleotides, the CDR3 is TGTGCCATCAGTGAGTCGCGGGAGTCGTACGAGCAGTACTTC. Residues: CAISESRESYEQYF.

V gene TRBV6-6 combines with J gene TRBJ2-7, with 7 positions matching TRBD1. The CDR3 extends over 15 amino acids. The germline V gene has CDR1 MNHNY and CDR2 SVGAGI (reference sequence). V lost 10 bases, J lost 0 bases, and 12 bases stayed unmatched. The CDR3 nucleotides are TGTGCCACCAGACCCACAGGGGAAAGCTCCTACGAGCAGTACTTC. Its translation is CATRPTGESSYEQYF.